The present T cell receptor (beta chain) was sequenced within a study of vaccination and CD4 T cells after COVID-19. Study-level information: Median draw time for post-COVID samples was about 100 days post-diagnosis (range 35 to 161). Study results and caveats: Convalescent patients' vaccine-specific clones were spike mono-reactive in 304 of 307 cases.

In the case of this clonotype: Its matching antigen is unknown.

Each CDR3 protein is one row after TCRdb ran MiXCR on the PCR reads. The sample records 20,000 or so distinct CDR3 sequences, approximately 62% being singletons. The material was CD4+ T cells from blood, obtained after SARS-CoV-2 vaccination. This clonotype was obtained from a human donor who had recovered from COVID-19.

The CDR3 sequence: CASSPPYSGMAQYF. The CDR3 DNA is TGTGCCAGCAGTCCCCCGTATAGCGGGATGGCCCAGTACTTC. The chain joins TRBV28 to TRBJ2-5; TRBD2 aligns across 8 bases. Germline assignment: CDR1 MDHEN and CDR2 SYDVKM. Trimming removed 5 bases from V and 9 bases from J; junction bases left unmatched: 11. The CDR3 spans 14 residues.